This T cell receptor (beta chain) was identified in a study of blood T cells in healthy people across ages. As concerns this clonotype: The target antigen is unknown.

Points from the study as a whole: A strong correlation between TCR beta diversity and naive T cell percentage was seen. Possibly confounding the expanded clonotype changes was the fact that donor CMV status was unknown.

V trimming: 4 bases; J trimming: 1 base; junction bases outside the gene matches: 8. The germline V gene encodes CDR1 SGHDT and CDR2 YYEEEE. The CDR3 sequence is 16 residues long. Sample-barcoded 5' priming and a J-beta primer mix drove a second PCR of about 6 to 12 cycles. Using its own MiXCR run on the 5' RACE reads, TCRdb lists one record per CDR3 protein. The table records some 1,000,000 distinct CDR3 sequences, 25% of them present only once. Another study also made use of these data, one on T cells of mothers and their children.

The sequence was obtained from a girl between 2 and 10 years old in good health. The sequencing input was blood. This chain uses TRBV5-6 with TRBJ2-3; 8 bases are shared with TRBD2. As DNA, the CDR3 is TGTGCCAGCAGCAAAATACTAGCGGAACGCACAGATACGCAGTATTTT. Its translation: CASSKILAERTDTQYF. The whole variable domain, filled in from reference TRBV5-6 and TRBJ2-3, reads DAGVTQSPTHLIKTRGQQVTLRCSPKSGHDTVSWYQQALGQGPQFIFQYYEEEERQRGNFPDRFSGHQFPNYSSELNVNALLLGDSALYLCASSKILAERTDTQYFGPGTRLTVL.